These T cell receptor beta chains were read from a single sample in a study of shared clonotypes between healthy human individuals. Clones were read by immunoSEQ multiplex PCR, and TCRdb kept only the in-frame ones, dropping some. Of around 2,000,000 clones detected, about 95% appear once; the ten largest clones hold 1% to 1.5%. Sequencing used naive CD8+ T cells sorted from blood. The receptors were gathered from a young man in good health. Both conserved end residues are part of each CDR3. Fields, in order: D gene, V gene, clone size, J gene, CDR3 DNA, CDR3 protein. D genes are given only for firm matches. Size is omitted from some rows. Given values are once, few, many or a class for expanded clones.

D: .; V: TRBV19; size: .; J: TRBJ2-1; DNA: TGTGCCAGTAGTATTGGGTCGGGCACCTACAATGAGCAGTTCTTC; CDR3: CASSIGSGTYNEQFF
D: TRBD2; V: TRBV11-2; size: .; J: TRBJ2-5; DNA: TGTGCCAGCAGCCGGACTAGTGAGACCCAGTACTTC; CDR3: CASSRTSETQYF
D: .; V: TRBV9; size: .; J: TRBJ2-3; DNA: TGTGCCAGTACAGGAACCTCTAGCACAGATACGCAGTATTTT; CDR3: CASTGTSSTDTQYF
D: TRBD1; V: TRBV29-1; size: .; J: TRBJ2-3; DNA: TGCAGCACCAGGGGGCGTGCGTTCACAGATACGCAGTATTTT; CDR3: CSTRGRAFTDTQYF
D: .; V: TRBV15; size: .; J: TRBJ1-1; DNA: TGTGCCACCAGCAGTCTCCCCGCAGGGGATTTCACTGAAGCTTTCTTT; CDR3: CATSSLPAGDFTEAFF
D: .; V: TRBV6-5; size: .; J: TRBJ1-1; DNA: TGTGCCAGCAGTCCCGGGACGGTGAACACTGAAGCTTTCTTT; CDR3: CASSPGTVNTEAFF
D: TRBD1; V: TRBV27; size: .; J: TRBJ1-5; DNA: TGTGCCAGCAGTTCGGGGACAGGGGGGACGCCCCAGCATTTT; CDR3: CASSSGTGGTPQHF
D: TRBD2; V: TRBV7-9; size: .; J: TRBJ2-7; DNA: TGTGCCAGCAGCCCGAGCCGTGGGACTAGCGGTGCCACGGCCTACGAGCAGTACTTC; CDR3: CASSPSRGTSGATAYEQYF
D: .; V: TRBV4-1; size: .; J: TRBJ2-7; DNA: TGCGCCAGCAGCCAAGATCCAGGGGCAAGCAACGAGCAGTACTTC; CDR3: CASSQDPGASNEQYF
D: .; V: TRBV7-9; size: .; J: TRBJ2-1; DNA: TGTGCCAGCAGCCCCCTGGGGAGCGGGCCTTACAATGAGCAGTTCTTC; CDR3: CASSPLGSGPYNEQFF
D: .; V: TRBV5-4; size: few; J: TRBJ1-2; DNA: TGTGCCAGCAGCTTGGCCGGAGGGCACGACTACTACGGCTACACCTTC; CDR3: CASSLAGGHDYYGYTF
D: TRBD1; V: TRBV7-8; size: .; J: TRBJ1-5; DNA: TGTGCCAGCAGCCCGGGACAGGGGGCACATCAGCCCCAGCATTTT; CDR3: CASSPGQGAHQPQHF
D: .; V: TRBV9; size: .; J: TRBJ1-2; DNA: TGTGCCAGCAGCGTAGGATCAGGGGACTATGGCTACACCTTC; CDR3: CASSVGSGDYGYTF
D: .; V: TRBV5-1; size: .; J: TRBJ1-1; DNA: TGCGCCAGCAGCTTGAACAGAGGCACTGAAGCTTTCTTT; CDR3: CASSLNRGTEAFF
D: .; V: TRBV10-2; size: .; J: TRBJ2-2; DNA: TGCGCCAGCAGTGGGGACCCCGCGTGGACCGGGGAGCTGTTTTTT; CDR3: CASSGDPAWTGELFF
D: TRBD2; V: TRBV9; size: .; J: TRBJ2-7; DNA: TGTGCCAGCAGCCCATCGGCCGGGACTATCCCCTACGAGCAGTACTTC; CDR3: CASSPSAGTIPYEQYF
D: .; V: TRBV4-1; size: .; J: TRBJ2-2; DNA: TGCGCCAGCAGCCTAGGGGCGGACTCCCGCCTCGATCATACCGGGGAGCTGTTTTTT; CDR3: CASSLGADSRLDHTGELFF
D: .; V: TRBV6-1; size: .; J: TRBJ1-5; DNA: TGTGCCAGCCTAGACGTGGGGAATCAGCCCCAGCATTTT; CDR3: CASLDVGNQPQHF
D: .; V: TRBV27; size: few; J: TRBJ1-6; DNA: TGTGCCAGCAGTTTACGGGAGATAGGGGCTAGGGGTTCACCCCTCCACTTT; CDR3: CASSLREIGARGSPLHF
D: .; V: TRBV5-4; size: .; J: TRBJ2-3; DNA: TGTGCCAGCAGCTTGGGAATCCTGGTCGGGGCTAGCACAGATACGCAGTATTTT; CDR3: CASSLGILVGASTDTQYF
D: TRBD1; V: TRBV28; size: few; J: TRBJ1-5; DNA: TGTGCCAGCAGTTCGCTAGGACAGGGGGCGGTCTATAGCAATCAGCCCCAGCATTTT; CDR3: CASSSLGQGAVYSNQPQHF
D: .; V: TRBV6-1; size: .; J: TRBJ2-7; DNA: TGTGCCAGCAGTGAAGCGATAGGGGGACCCTTTAGAGAGCAGTACTTC; CDR3: CASSEAIGGPFREQYF
D: TRBD1; V: TRBV7-9; size: .; J: TRBJ1-4; DNA: TGTGCCAGCAGCTTTGACGGGACAGGGGTCCTCGGAGAAAAACTGTTTTTT; CDR3: CASSFDGTGVLGEKLFF
D: TRBD1; V: TRBV4-1; size: .; J: TRBJ2-7; DNA: TGCGCCAGCAGCCAAGGCCCGGGACAGGGGACCTACGAGCAGTACTTC; CDR3: CASSQGPGQGTYEQYF
D: TRBD1; V: TRBV7-9; size: .; J: TRBJ1-1; DNA: TGTGCCAGCAGCTTAGACATGGGACAGCACACTGAAGCTTTCTTT; CDR3: CASSLDMGQHTEAFF
D: .; V: TRBV7-9; size: once; J: TRBJ2-2; DNA: TGTGCCAGCAGCTTAGATCTAACCCGAGGGGACACCGGGGAGCTGTTTTTT; CDR3: CASSLDLTRGDTGELFF
D: .; V: TRBV9; size: .; J: TRBJ2-5; DNA: TGTGCCAGCAGCCTAGAGACTGGACAAGAGACCCAGTACTTC; CDR3: CASSLETGQETQYF
D: .; V: TRBV7-9; size: .; J: TRBJ1-2; DNA: TGTGCCAGCACGCTGGCAGGGGACGGCTACACCTTC; CDR3: CASTLAGDGYTF
D: TRBD1; V: TRBV28; size: .; J: TRBJ2-7; DNA: TGTGCCAGCACCCCACAGGGGCTCACCTACGAGCAGTACTTC; CDR3: CASTPQGLTYEQYF
D: TRBD1; V: TRBV27; size: few; J: TRBJ1-6; DNA: TGTGCCAGCAGCCAGGACAGGGGATTTAATTCACCCCTCCACTTT; CDR3: CASSQDRGFNSPLHF
D: .; V: TRBV4-3; size: .; J: TRBJ1-4; DNA: TGCGCCAGCAGCCAAGATCGGACGCTCGTGAGTGAAAAACTGTTTTTT; CDR3: CASSQDRTLVSEKLFF
D: .; V: TRBV5-4; size: .; J: TRBJ2-7; DNA: TGTGCCAGCAGCTTGGCCGGACGGGCTTACGAGCAGTACTTC; CDR3: CASSLAGRAYEQYF
D: .; V: TRBV11-3; size: .; J: TRBJ1-5; DNA: TGTGCCAGCAGCTCACAAACTAGAGGCTTCGGGGCCCAGCATTTT; CDR3: CASSSQTRGFGAQHF
D: TRBD1; V: TRBV28; size: .; J: TRBJ1-6; DNA: TGTGCCAGCAGCACCGGGACAGACGGATATAATTCACCCCTCCACTTT; CDR3: CASSTGTDGYNSPLHF